The 32 T cell receptor beta chains below come from one sample, sequenced in a study of blood T cell repertoires in COVID-19. Produced via immunoSEQ multiplex PCR; TCRdb's table is partial and in-frame only. The data show some 220,000 clones, roughly nine tenths seen once. The sequencing input was PBMCs or T cells enriched from blood (not recorded which). All receptors come from a woman aged 45-65 years in a cohort exposed to, infected with or recovered from COVID-19 (not recorded which).

The genes are TRBV28 and TRBJ1-6, with D possibly being TRBD1 (5 bases). The germline V and J ends were trimmed by 11 bases and 2 bases, with 10 bases remaining between them. The CDR3 loop spans 13 amino acids. Germline-derived CDR1 and CDR2 are MDHEN and SYDVKM. The CDR3 bases are TGTGCCTTAGCAGGGACCTATAATTCACCCCTCCACTTT. Residues: CALAGTYNSPLHF.

The genes are TRBV19 and TRBJ1-6; no clear D gene. The CDR3 has 14 residues. CDR1 and CDR2 (germline): LNHDA, SQIVND (reference sequence). The V and J ends lost 5 bases and 7 bases respectively, with 12 bases between them. Here the CDR3 reads CASSVLPGNSPLHF. CDR3 coding DNA: TGTGCCAGTAGTGTCCTACCGGGGAATTCACCCCTCCACTTT.

V is TRBV6-5 and J is TRBJ1-3; D gene unclear. This CDR3 has 14 residues. V dropped 4 bases and J dropped 0 bases, with 7 bases sitting between them. Germline CDR1 is MNHEY and CDR2 is SVGAGI. CDR3 bases: TGTGCCAGCAGTTCAACATACTCTGGAAACACCATATATTTT. Translation: CASSSTYSGNTIYF.

The chain has TRBV30 and TRBJ1-6; D is ambiguous. The CDR3 runs 13 residues. Trimming removed 4 bases at V and 5 bases at J, with 9 bases between. Germline V lookup: CDR1 GTSNPN, CDR2 SVGIG (reference sequence). The CDR3 sequence is CAWNPGHNSPLHF. The CDR3 nucleotides are TGTGCCTGGAACCCTGGGCATAATTCACCCCTCCACTTT.

This chain links TRBV5-4 with TRBJ2-7; TRBD1 is a possible D gene (6 bases). Deletions cut 3 bases from V and 1 base from J, with 17 bases between. The CDR3 loop spans 16 amino acids. Germline CDR1 reads SGHNT; CDR2 reads YYREEE (reference sequence). The CDR3 nucleotides are TGTGCCAGCAGCTCCGCTCAGGGGACACAGTCCTACGAGCAGTACTTC. The encoded protein is CASSSAQGTQSYEQYF.

This sequence joins TRBV5-4 and TRBJ1-5, with TRBD1 matching 8 bases. The V and J ends lost 3 bases and 2 bases, in that order; junction bases with no gene match: 1. The CDR3 extends over 14 amino acids. Germline assignment: CDR1 SGHNT and CDR2 YYREEE (reference sequence). Here the CDR3 DNA reads TGTGCCAGCAGCTCGGACAGGGGCAATCAGCCCCAGCATTTT. Its translation is CASSSDRGNQPQHF.

This chain connects TRBV4-2 to TRBJ1-1; D may be TRBD1 (5 bases). The CDR3 runs 15 residues. Germline CDR1 LGHNA, CDR2 YNFKEQ. Trimming removed 4 bases from V and 6 bases from J, with 18 bases in between. This CDR3 reads CASSLDLSGRAEAFF. The CDR3, as DNA: TGTGCCAGCAGCCTGGACCTTTCAGGGCGCGCTGAAGCTTTCTTT.

This chain joins TRBV4-1 and TRBJ2-1; possibly TRBD1 for D (5 bases). V was shortened by 0 bases and J by 4 bases, with 13 bases between the two germline ends. Germline CDR1 and CDR2: MGHRA and YSYEKL. The CDR3 runs 16 residues. CDR3 sequence reads: CASSQDLGLGYNEQFF. The CDR3 nucleotides are TGCGCCAGCAGCCAAGATTTGGGGCTGGGTTACAATGAGCAGTTCTTC.

V gene TRBV6-5 combines with J gene TRBJ1-5; 11 nucleotides agree with TRBD1. The CDR3 sequence is 14 residues long. After removal of 8 bases from V and 6 bases from J, the junction contained 6 bases not matched to a gene. CDR1 and CDR2 from the germline V gene are MNHEY and SVGAGI. The CDR3 spells CASLRDRGTQPQHF. The CDR3 DNA reads as TGTGCCAGCCTCCGGGACAGGGGGACTCAGCCCCAGCATTTT.

The gene calls are TRBV7-2 and TRBJ2-1; D perhaps matches TRBD1 (6 bases). CDR3 length equals 14 residues. The V end lost 2 bases, the J end lost 7 bases, and 12 bases lay between the germline ends. Germline loops: CDR1 SGHTA, CDR2 FQGNSA. The CDR3 DNA reads as TGTGCCAGCAGCTTAAGGCAGGGGCGAAATGAGCAGTTCTTC. Its protein is CASSLRQGRNEQFF. Together with reference TRBV7-2 and TRBJ2-1, the CDR3 gives the full variable domain: GAGVSQSPSNKVTEKGKDVELRCDPISGHTALYWYRQSLGQGLEFLIYFQGNSAPDKSGLPSDRFSAERTGGSVSTLTIQRTQQEDSAVYLCASSLRQGRNEQFFGPGTRLTVL.

This clone appeared a few times. This sample includes further DNA sequences coding for the same CDR3. The V and J genes are TRBV3-1 (or the pseudogene TRBV3-2) and TRBJ1-1; D uncertain. Trimming removed 1 base at V and 2 bases at J, with 8 bases between. CDR1 is LGHDT, CDR2 YNNKEL, per germline (reference sequence). The CDR3 is 14 residues long. The CDR3 is CASSQVAGNTEAFF. As DNA, the CDR3 is TGTGCCAGCAGCCAAGTAGCCGGCAACACTGAAGCTTTCTTT.

The chain uses TRBV5-1 and TRBJ1-6; D is unclear. The germline V gene encodes CDR1 SGHRS and CDR2 YFSETQ. Deletions cut 5 bases from V and 3 bases from J, with 15 bases between. CDR3 length equals 16 residues. The CDR3 DNA is TGCGCCAGCAGTCAACTACCGGGTCTCTATAATTCACCCCTCCACTTT. Its translation: CASSQLPGLYNSPLHF. The full variable domain, completed using reference TRBV5-1 and TRBJ1-6, is KAGVTQTPRYLIKTRGQQVTLSCSPISGHRSVSWYQQTPGQGLQFLFEYFSETQRNKGNFPGRFSGRQFSNSRSEMNVSTLELGDSALYLCASSQLPGLYNSPLHFGNGTRLTVT.

This CDR3 is CASSQVWGPSYEQYF. The CDR3, as DNA: TGTGCCAGCAGCCAAGTTTGGGGGCCGTCCTACGAGCAGTACTTC. The chain carries TRBV4-2 and TRBJ2-7; perhaps TRBD1 as D (6 bases). Germline loops: CDR1 LGHNA, CDR2 YNFKEQ. The CDR3 runs to 15 residues. V was cut by 1 base and J by 1 base, with 11 bases left in between.

The V call is TRBV19, the J call TRBJ1-5, with 11 bases fitting TRBD1. The V gene end was trimmed by 6 bases and the J gene end by 5 bases; junction bases not matched to a gene: 3. Germline-derived CDR1 and CDR2 are LNHDA and SQIVND (reference sequence). The CDR3 is made up of 14 amino acids. The CDR3 loop is CASRGQGADQPQHF. The CDR3 bases are TGTGCCAGTAGAGGACAGGGGGCAGATCAGCCCCAGCATTTT.

The CDR3 region is CASSEGTGEYGYTF. CDR3 nucleotides: TGCGCCAGCAGTGAGGGGACAGGGGAGTATGGCTACACCTTC. The gene calls are TRBV10-2 and TRBJ1-2; 10 bases are shared with TRBD1. The CDR3 loop spans 14 amino acids. The V and J ends lost 2 bases and 5 bases, in that order; junction bases with no gene match: 2. Looked up from germline, CDR1 is WSHSY and CDR2 is SAAADI.

The CDR3 DNA sequence: TGTGCCAGTAGTTCCACCAGGGCAGATTTCTCCTACGAGCAGTACTTC. Amino acids: CASSSTRADFSYEQYF. This rearrangement joins TRBV19 to TRBJ2-7, with TRBD1 as a possible D gene (5 bases). The CDR3 has 16 amino acids. Trimming pared 5 bases from V and 0 bases from J, leaving 17 bases between. CDR1 is LNHDA, CDR2 SQIVND, per germline (reference sequence).

The chain employs TRBV5-1 and TRBJ2-3; TRBD2 matches 8 bases. V shed 0 bases, J shed 8 bases, and the junction held 8 bases outside the gene matches. CDR1 SGHRS and CDR2 YFSETQ come from the germline V gene. The CDR3 consists of 15 residues. In DNA form, the CDR3 reads TGCGCCAGCAGCTTGGACCTAGCGGGCCCAGGTACGCAGTATTTT. It translates to CASSLDLAGPGTQYF.

This clone appeared a few times. V gene TRBV7-9 combines with J gene TRBJ2-1; 10 bases are a match to TRBD2. Trimming cost V 5 bases and J 1 base; bases outside gene matches: 8. The CDR3 spans 17 residues. Germline CDR1 SEHNR, CDR2 FQNEAQ (reference sequence). DNA for the CDR3: TGTGCCAGCAGCGCCACTAGCGGGGAACCTTCCTACAATGAGCAGTTCTTC. It codes for CASSATSGEPSYNEQFF.

The chain has TRBV7-2 and TRBJ1-1, with 8 bases that match TRBD1. CDR1 is SGHTA, CDR2 FQGNSA, per germline. V trimming: 5 bases; J trimming: 4 bases; junction bases outside the gene matches: 12. CDR3 length: 16 residues. The CDR3 DNA reads TGTGCCAGCAGCCCGGATCGACAGGGGCTCAGCACTGAAGCTTTCTTT. It is translated as CASSPDRQGLSTEAFF.

V gene TRBV5-4 combines with J gene TRBJ2-3, with TRBD2 matching 8 bases. Per germline, CDR1 SGHNT and CDR2 YYREEE (reference sequence). The V gene end was trimmed by 3 bases and the J gene end by 4 bases; junction bases not matched to a gene: 10. The CDR3 is 16 residues long. The CDR3 region is CASSYPSGGTADTQYF. The CDR3 bases are TGTGCCAGCAGCTACCCAAGCGGGGGCACAGCAGATACGCAGTATTTT.

The chain recombines TRBV4-2 with TRBJ1-2; D is unclear. The ends were cut back, 0 bases at V and 4 bases at J, with 15 bases in the middle. This CDR3 is 16 amino acids long. The germline gives CDR1 LGHNA, CDR2 YNFKEQ. CDR3 amino acids: CASSQEEGSLSYGYTF. CDR3 bases: TGTGCCAGCAGCCAAGAAGAAGGGAGCCTTTCCTATGGCTACACCTTC.

Notes on this clone: Other DNA sequences of this sample code for an identical CDR3. The chain combines TRBV6-6 with TRBJ1-2; 12 bases map to TRBD1. CDR1 is MNHNY, CDR2 SVGAGI, per germline (reference sequence). With 5 bases clipped from V and 5 bases from J, the junction kept 3 bases outside the gene matches. The CDR3 length is 14 residues. The CDR3 DNA reads TGTGCCAGCAGTAGGGGACAGGGGGCTTATGGCTACACCTTC. Translation gives CASSRGQGAYGYTF.

The chain employs TRBV6-5 and TRBJ1-2; D unclear. The CDR3 spans 15 residues. Germline V gene lookup returns CDR1 MNHEY and CDR2 SVGAGI. Trimming took off 4 bases at V and 4 bases at J, with 16 bases between the two ends. For the CDR3, the DNA is TGTGCCAGCAGTTCCCGCGGTGGGAGTCCCTATGGCTACACCTTC. This encodes CASSSRGGSPYGYTF.

This sequence joins TRBV23-1 and TRBJ1-1, with 7 bases matching TRBD1. TRBV23-1 is an open reading frame whose function is uncertain. The CDR3 runs to 20 residues. Unmatched junction bases numbered 20, after V lost 4 bases and J lost 0 bases. The CDR3 region has the DNA TGCGCCAGCAGTCTCGCAGGGGTGACAGGGTTAGGGCTCATGAACACTGAAGCTTTCTTT. It specifies CASSLAGVTGLGLMNTEAFF.

Only one count was recorded for this clone. This sequence joins TRBV30 and TRBJ1-3, with D possibly being TRBD1 (6 bases). Germline CDR1 and CDR2: GTSNPN and SVGIG (reference sequence). There are 16 residues in the CDR3. Trimming took off 0 bases at V and 0 bases at J, with 12 bases between the two ends. The chain's CDR3 is CAWSVGGLDSGNTIYF. For the CDR3, the DNA is TGTGCCTGGAGTGTAGGGGGTTTGGACTCTGGAAACACCATATATTTT. The variable domain in full, completed from reference TRBV30 and TRBJ1-3, reads SQTIHQWPATLVQPVGSPLSLECTVEGTSNPNLYWYRQAAGRGLQLLFYSVGIGQISSEVPQNLSASRPQDRQFILSSKKLLLSDSGFYLCAWSVGGLDSGNTIYFGEGSWLTVV.

The rearrangement uses TRBV28 and TRBJ1-2, with 9 bases lining up with TRBD1. Trimming took 7 bases from V and 7 from J; bases not matched to a gene: 19. This CDR3 has 17 residues. Germline V gene data show CDR1 as MDHEN and CDR2 as SYDVKM. CDR3 protein: CASTFSWGGQGALGYTF. CDR3 in DNA: TGTGCCAGCACTTTCTCGTGGGGGGGACAGGGAGCTCTTGGCTACACCTTC.

V is TRBV19 and J is TRBJ1-5; maybe TRBD1 (5 bases). Between the trimmed V and J ends, which lost 8 bases and 2 bases, there was a span of 16 bases. Per germline, CDR1 LNHDA and CDR2 SQIVND (reference sequence). The CDR3 covers 15 residues. The CDR3 DNA reads as TGTGCCAGTGACCCGGACGGGGGTGGCAATCAGCCCCAGCATTTT. This codes for CASDPDGGGNQPQHF.

CDR3 coding DNA: TGTGCCAGCAGCCCCCGCCGGGACAGACTTTCACCCCTCCACTTT. Protein product: CASSPRRDRLSPLHF. The rearrangement links TRBV11-2 to TRBJ1-6, with 7 bases fitting TRBD1. With 5 bases clipped from V and 9 bases from J, the junction kept 10 bases outside the gene matches. Germline lookup yields CDR1 SGHAT and CDR2 FQNNGV. The CDR3 totals 15 residues.

The chain has TRBV19 and TRBJ1-4; perhaps TRBD1 as D (5 bases). Germline V CDR1 and CDR2: LNHDA, SQIVND (reference sequence). Trimming pared 5 bases from V and 8 bases from J, leaving 18 bases between. The CDR3 is 15 amino acids. The CDR3 nucleotides are TGTGCCAGTAGTCCCGCGCAGGGTTTTCGGGAAAAACTGTTTTTT. Translated, it gives CASSPAQGFREKLFF.

The CDR3 DNA is TGTGCTAGTAGTGCCAGGGGCGAGGGTATGGGCTACACCTTC. Translation gives CASSARGEGMGYTF. The chain has TRBV12-5 and TRBJ1-2, with TRBD1 as a possible D gene (6 bases). The V gene's germline CDR1 is LGHNT and CDR2 FRNRAP. This CDR3 comprises 14 residues. V lost 8 bases and J lost 8, with 21 bases in between.

The chain is built from TRBV7-9 and TRBJ1-2; D might be TRBD1 (5 bases). The germline V and J ends were trimmed by 1 base and 1 base, with 13 bases remaining between them. Germline CDR1 and CDR2: SEHNR and FQNEAQ (reference sequence). The CDR3 spans 16 residues. The CDR3, as DNA: TGTGCCAGCAGCTTAGAGGCCGGAGGGGTTAACTATGGCTACACCTTC. This encodes CASSLEAGGVNYGYTF.

This CDR3 is CASSQEKSYNEQFF. CDR3 sequence (DNA): TGTGCCAGCAGCCAAGAGAAGAGCTACAATGAGCAGTTCTTC. This chain connects TRBV4-2 to TRBJ2-1; no clear D. CDR1 and CDR2 (germline): LGHNA, YNFKEQ. This CDR3 spans 14 amino acids. The ends were cut back, 0 bases at V and 3 bases at J, with 6 bases in the middle.